The present T cell receptor beta chain was sequenced within a study of robustness of blood B and T cell sequencing listed by TCRdb under 2018. Regarding the research as a whole: The study aimed to determine how much peripheral blood is needed to reliably characterize an individual's TCRbeta and IgG repertoires. Each of the approximately 11 independently drawn blood samples had its TCRbeta and IgG repertoires measured. As technical replicates, two replicate TCRbeta cDNA libraries were made from one shared RNA pool taken from a single 10 ml draw. The full study reports these points: Coverage of the top 10,000 TCRbeta clonotypes approached saturation when 3 or 4 tubes (roughly 28-45 ml blood) were combined. Every single 10 ml sample contained the 1,000 most abundant TCRbeta clonotypes from the pooled draws. Evidence of cross-contamination, likely resulting from batch processing, was observed in one pair of TCRbeta libraries, and the UMI-sequence pairs shared between the two libraries were removed. Pooling tubes did not increase the overlap of rare TCRbeta clonotypes, which implies that much larger blood volumes would be needed to capture rare TCRbeta clonotypes. Across technical replicate libraries, around 96% of the top 10,000 TCRbeta clonotypes in one library were also found in the other. A full plateau was not reached by TCRbeta rarefaction curves, suggesting under-sequencing or many low-abundance clonotypes. Because EDTA tubes had to be fractionated immediately, the use of EDTA tubes in multi-site collections was limited.

Receptor libraries were prepared by PCR. TCRdb shows the sequencer as Illumina MiSeq. Synthesis of cDNA relied on SMARTScribe reverse transcriptase together with a 5' template-switch oligo that added a universal priming site. The template-switch oligo carried a 12-nucleotide random unique molecular identifier (UMI) that tagged each cDNA molecule. During reverse transcription, TCRbeta transcripts were targeted by chain-specific reverse primers. Residual template-switch adapters were removed by uracil DNA glycosylase treatment, and cDNA was purified using a Qiagen MinElute kit. For the first PCR, KAPA HiFi HotStart ReadyMix was used for about 21 cycles, with amplification split across four 50 ul reactions containing step-out primers. Products of the first-round PCR were gel-purified before additional amplification. Illumina Nextera adapters were added in a second 8-cycle PCR, after which libraries were purified and pooled. The UMI barcode for each TCRbeta molecule was captured by a 50-nucleotide 5' read. The source study handled its data this way. Using the MIGEC toolkit, reads were grouped by UMI into consensus reads. PEAR was used to merge forward and reverse consensus reads, producing the final reads. Identical UMI-sequence pairs found in more than one library were treated as cross-sample contamination and removed by a custom decontamination script. MIGMAP, a wrapper around IgBLAST, was used to carry out V(D)J assignment and CDR3 extraction. A TCR clonotype was defined by an identical V gene, J gene and CDR3 amino acid sequence; no sequencing was done for CDR1 and CDR2. The raw public data were reprocessed by TCRdb itself: fastp quality trimming at Q25, MiXCR clonotype calling, in-frame beta chains only. Every distinct CDR3 protein forms one entry, paired with its most common genes and DNA. TCRdb assigned the V and J calls; the authors' analysis was not used. The sample includes roughly 3,500 distinct CDR3 sequences, with roughly three fifths observed a single time. The ten top clones hold around 28% of the sample.

As to this clonotype: It lacks a known antigen. No base quality values were provided; no much bigger clone lies one nucleotide off.

mRNA, which captures expressed receptors, was used instead of genomic DNA for quantification of TCRbeta repertoires. Buffy coat leukocytes were collected into Trizol, and RNA was extracted with the Direct-zol RNA MiniPrep Plus kit without cell sorting. EDTA blood tubes were spun right away at 4 degrees C to separate plasma, buffy coat and red blood cells. This TCR was sampled from a human donor in good health. Sequencing was done on a sample of peripheral blood.

The base sequence is TGTGCCAGCAGTTACTCCAGGGACACTGAAGCTTTCTTT. Its translation is CASSYSRDTEAFF. The V and J genes are TRBV6-5 and TRBJ1-1, with a tentative D gene TRBD1 over 5 matching bases. The germline V gene supplies CDR1 MNHEY and CDR2 SVGAGI. The CDR3, cysteine through phenylalanine, is 13 amino acids long. CDR3 DNA only is kept here, 39 bases in frame from base 1. Trimming at the junction amounts to 0 bases on V and 3 bases on J, and the germline ends lie 5 bases apart.